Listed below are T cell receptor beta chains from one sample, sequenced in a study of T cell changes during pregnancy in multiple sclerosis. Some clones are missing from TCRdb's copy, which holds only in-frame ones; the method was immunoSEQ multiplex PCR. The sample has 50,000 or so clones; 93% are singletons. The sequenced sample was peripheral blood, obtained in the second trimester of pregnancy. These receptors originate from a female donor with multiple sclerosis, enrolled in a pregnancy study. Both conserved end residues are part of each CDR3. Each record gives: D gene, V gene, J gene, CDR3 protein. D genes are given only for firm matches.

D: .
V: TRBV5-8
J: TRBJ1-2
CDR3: CASNNRVFYGYTF

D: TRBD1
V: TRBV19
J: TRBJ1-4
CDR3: CASSIEGTGIEKLFF

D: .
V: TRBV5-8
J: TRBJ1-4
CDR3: CASSFKNAGVNEKLFF

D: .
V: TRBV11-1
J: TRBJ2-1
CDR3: CASSLGLALYNEQFF

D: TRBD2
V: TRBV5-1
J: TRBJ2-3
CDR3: CASSLITSGKSTDTQYF

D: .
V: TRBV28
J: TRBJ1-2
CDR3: CASSPTLFTYGYTF

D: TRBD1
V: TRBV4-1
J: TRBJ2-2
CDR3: CASSPPDRASTGELFF

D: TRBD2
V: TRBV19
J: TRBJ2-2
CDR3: CASSTGLAGNTGELFF

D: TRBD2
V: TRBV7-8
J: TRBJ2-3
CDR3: CASSIRWGGSSTDTQYF

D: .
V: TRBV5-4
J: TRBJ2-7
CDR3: CASSLETASYEQYF

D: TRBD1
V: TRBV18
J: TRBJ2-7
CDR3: CASSPGTAPYEQYF

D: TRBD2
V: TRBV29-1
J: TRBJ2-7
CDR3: CSVTPTVASGSSHEQYF

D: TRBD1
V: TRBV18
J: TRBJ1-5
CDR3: CASSSDRDNQPQHF

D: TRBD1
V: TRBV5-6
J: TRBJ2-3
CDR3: CASSLDRDSSTDTQYF

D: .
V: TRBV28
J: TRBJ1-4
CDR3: CASSDGGRATNEKLFF

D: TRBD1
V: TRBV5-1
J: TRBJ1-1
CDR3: CASSWTGSTEAFF

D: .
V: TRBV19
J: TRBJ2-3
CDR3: CASSIGSTDTQYF

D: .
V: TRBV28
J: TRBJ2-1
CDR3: CASSSLVGSYNEQFF

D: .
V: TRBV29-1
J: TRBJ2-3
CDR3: CSVVSSAFPRADTQYF

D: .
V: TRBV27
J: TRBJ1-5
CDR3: CASSLYKNSNQPQHF

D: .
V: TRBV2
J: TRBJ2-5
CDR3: CASNGVVRSETQYF

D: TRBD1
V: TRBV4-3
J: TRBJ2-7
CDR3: CASSQGGTGGYEQYF

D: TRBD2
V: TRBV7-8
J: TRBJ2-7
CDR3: CASSLRLAGFEQYF

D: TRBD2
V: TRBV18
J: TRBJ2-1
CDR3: CASSPLAGGYNEQFF

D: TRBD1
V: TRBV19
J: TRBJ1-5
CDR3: CASSPPLGRRQGVSNQPQHF

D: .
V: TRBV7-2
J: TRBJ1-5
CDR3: CASSLAPGSNQPQHF

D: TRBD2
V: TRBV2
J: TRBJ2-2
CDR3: CASSELAGTGELFF

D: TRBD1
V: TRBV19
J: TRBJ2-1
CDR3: CASSSNPGQGTIEQFF

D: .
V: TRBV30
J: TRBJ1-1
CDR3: CAWSGLTAEAFF

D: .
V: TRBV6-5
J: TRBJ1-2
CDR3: CASSYRGSNYGYTF

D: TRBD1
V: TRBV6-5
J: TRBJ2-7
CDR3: CASSYRGTGISYEQYF

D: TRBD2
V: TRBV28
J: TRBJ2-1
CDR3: CASSLFGTRTQQGEQFF

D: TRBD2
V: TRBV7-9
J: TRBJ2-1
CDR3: CASSLKSSGSTEQFF

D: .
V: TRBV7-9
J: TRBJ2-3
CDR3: CASSLYQTGHDTQYF

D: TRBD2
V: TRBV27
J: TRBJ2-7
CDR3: CASTLSGLGTYEQYF

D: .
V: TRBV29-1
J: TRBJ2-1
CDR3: CSVTGSAIEQFF

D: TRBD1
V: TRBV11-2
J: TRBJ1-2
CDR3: CASSSTPGQNYGYTF

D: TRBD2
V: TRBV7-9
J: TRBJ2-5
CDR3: CASRGGEETQYF

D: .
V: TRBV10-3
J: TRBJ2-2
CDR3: CANSRLADTGELFF

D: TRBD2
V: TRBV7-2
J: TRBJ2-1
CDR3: CASSLVSREPLHEQFF

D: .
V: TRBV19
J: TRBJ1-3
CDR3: CASSFDSRSGNTIYF

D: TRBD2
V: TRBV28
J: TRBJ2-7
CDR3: CASSPLLAGVVNEQYF

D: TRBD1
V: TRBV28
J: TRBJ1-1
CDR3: CASSSPGQGGTEAFF

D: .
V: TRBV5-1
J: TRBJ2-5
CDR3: CASSPGLQKVETQYF

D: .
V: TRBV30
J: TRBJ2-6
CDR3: CAWGLAGSGANVLTF

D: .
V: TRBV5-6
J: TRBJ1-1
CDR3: CASSSWTAEAFF

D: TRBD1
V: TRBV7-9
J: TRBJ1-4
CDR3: CASSRSGTGGVNEKLFF

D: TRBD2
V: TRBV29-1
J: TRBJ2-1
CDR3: CSARPLAGGTPLSYNEQFF